This TCR beta chain is drawn from a study of cytomegalovirus exposure and HLA in healthy donors. Study information: Genetic ancestry analysis placed around 76% of the 398 donors that were genotyped in the Caucasian-associated cluster. Study results and limitations: Fewer N-insertions (relative to the approximately 700-donor mean) were reportedly seen in an Asian-associated ancestry cluster in a later analysis. A later analysis showed HLA-associated TCR beta chains outstripping equally common others in clonal expansion.

Worth noting for this clone: Its antigen is still unknown.

The CDR3 loop spans 13 amino acids. V lost 7 bases and J 3 bases, leaving 7 bases between the germline ends. Germline lookup yields CDR1 MNHEY and CDR2 SMNVEV (reference sequence). 13 Jbeta primers and 60 Vbeta primers were used for the PCR. Per the authors' pipeline: It was a later analysis that counted some 80 million unique TCR beta chains, of which approximately 11 million were shared. Generated by immunoSEQ multiplex PCR, the TCRdb table keeps only in-frame clones and is missing some. Clonal size and the V and J genes are those of that table, whereas D and trimming came from the DNA. This sample has over 95,000 clones; about 80% occur once, and the top ten carry less than 6%.

The TCR originated in a woman aged 25 to 39 in good health and CMV-seropositive. This chain connects TRBV27 to TRBJ2-6; D is unclear. Sequencing was done on a sample of PBMCs. The CDR3 DNA reads TGTGCCAGCATGGAGAATGGGGCCAACGTCCTGACTTTC. It translates to CASMENGANVLTF.